This TCR beta chain was identified during a study of radiation and T cells in renal cell carcinoma. Documented treatment: 15 Gy SBRT to primary tumor, nephrectomy 4 weeks later. TCRdb keeps only in-frame clones here, not all; method: immunoSEQ multiplex PCR. The table has under 5,500 clones, around three fifths seen once. Germline lookup yields CDR1 MNHEY and CDR2 SVGAGI. The CDR3 has 14 amino acids. Trimming removed 6 bases at V and 0 bases at J, with 9 bases between. The TCR comes from a man aged 55-75 years with renal cell carcinoma. The material was tumor tissue, obtained from a patient whose treatment included radiotherapy and nephrectomy. The genes are TRBV6-5 and TRBJ1-5; D uncertain. CDR3 nucleotides: TGTGCCAGCAGCAGTCTACTTAGCAATCAGCCCCAGCATTTT. This codes for CASSSLLSNQPQHF.